This T cell receptor (beta chain) was identified during a study of blood T cell repertoires in COVID-19. CDR1 and CDR2 from the germline V gene are MNHNS and SASEGT. Trimming took 1 base from V and 10 from J, leaving 11 bases between them. The CDR3 extends over 13 amino acids. Libraries were prepared by immunoSEQ multiplex PCR; TCRdb keeps only in-frame clonotypes and omits some of them. The sample has about 480,000 clones; 89% are singletons. The chain uses TRBV6-1 and TRBJ1-5; D is undetermined. The receptor's source is a man younger than 30 with COVID-19, enrolled during active disease. The sequencing input was peripheral blood. The CDR3 here is CASSEGAAVPQHF. In DNA form, the CDR3 reads TGTGCCAGCAGTGAAGGGGCAGCCGTCCCCCAGCATTTT.